The TCR beta chain described here comes from a study of blood T cell repertoires in COVID-19. Profiling relied on immunoSEQ multiplex PCR, and the TCRdb table lists in-frame clones only, not all of them. The sample consists of roughly 75,000 clones, 82% of them appearing once. V gave up 0 bases and J gave up 8 bases; unmatched junction bases: 11. The CDR3 consists of 16 residues. Germline-derived CDR1 and CDR2 are SGHTA and FQGNSA. The rearrangement joins TRBV7-2 to TRBJ1-2; 8 bases are a match to TRBD1. The material sequenced was peripheral blood. The receptor was isolated from a middle-aged man with acute or convalescent COVID-19. The CDR3 is CASSLALPGTGIGYTF. The CDR3 nucleotides read TGTGCCAGCAGCTTAGCCTTACCCGGGACAGGAATCGGCTACACCTTC.